Listed below are T cell receptor beta chains from one sample, sequenced in a study of control samples from healthy donors and cancer patients. The table came from immunoSEQ multiplex PCR; TCRdb's copy has only in-frame clones and leaves some out. This sample carries about 93,000 clones, roughly nine tenths of them seen once, and the ten largest clones take approximately 15%. The sequenced sample consisted of blood. These receptors originate from a woman in her 70s in good health. CDR3s include the opening cysteine and the closing phenylalanine or tryptophan. The D gene is left open where the match is weak. The size of a clone is reported for some rows only, either as once, few or many, or as a class for expanded clones.

>TRBD1|TRBJ1-3|TRBV5-1|NA
CASSPGQSLGNTIYF
TGCGCCAGCAGCCCGGGACAGTCACTTGGAAACACCATATATTTT
>TRBD1|TRBJ1-3|TRBV3-1/TRBV3-2|NA
CASSQQGASSGNTIYF
TGTGCCAGCAGCCAACAGGGGGCGAGCTCTGGAAACACCATATATTTT
>NA|TRBJ1-2|TRBV27|NA
CASSSGGKGYTF
TGTGCCAGCAGCTCTGGAGGGAAAGGCTACACCTTC
>NA|TRBJ1-1|TRBV11-2|NA
CASSLEWGAEAFF
TGTGCCAGCAGTCTGGAGTGGGGTGCTGAAGCTTTCTTT
>TRBD2|TRBJ2-3|TRBV4-3|NA
CASSQEPSSGRALDTQYF
TGCGCCAGCAGCCAAGAGCCGTCTAGCGGGAGGGCCTTGGATACGCAGTATTTT
>NA|TRBJ1-1|TRBV4-3|once
CASSLGTNTEAFF
TGCGCCAGCAGCCTCGGGACGAACACTGAAGCTTTCTTT
>NA|TRBJ2-5|TRBV3-1/TRBV3-2|NA
CASSQGTRTAAQYF
TGTGCCAGCAGCCAAGGTACTAGAACGGCGGCCCAGTACTTC
>NA|TRBJ1-2|TRBV3-1/TRBV3-2|once
CASSLDPDYGYTF
TGTGCCAGCAGCCTAGACCCGGACTATGGCTACACCTTC
>TRBD2|TRBJ2-2|TRBV19|NA
CASRSSGSHTGELFF
TGTGCCAGTAGGAGTAGCGGGAGCCACACCGGGGAGCTGTTTTTT
>NA|TRBJ1-2|TRBV28|NA
CASHRIPNYGYTF
TGTGCCAGCCACAGGATACCTAACTATGGCTACACCTTC
>NA|TRBJ2-5|TRBV9|NA
CASATGLQETQYF
TGTGCCAGCGCAACAGGATTGCAAGAGACCCAGTACTTC
>NA|TRBJ1-1|TRBV7-2|once
CASSYGVSTEAFF
TGTGCCAGCAGCTACGGCGTGTCCACTGAAGCTTTCTTT
>TRBD2|TRBJ2-3|TRBV24-1|NA
CATGGAGPTDTQYF
TGTGCCACGGGGGGAGCGGGACCCACAGATACGCAGTATTTT
>TRBD1|TRBJ2-1|TRBV15|NA
CATTTGGSSYNEQFF
TGTGCCACCACCACAGGGGGTAGCTCCTACAATGAGCAGTTCTTC
>TRBD2|TRBJ2-1|TRBV19|NA
CASKRTSGSSSYNEQFF
TGTGCCAGTAAAAGAACTAGCGGGTCGAGCTCCTACAATGAGCAGTTCTTC
>TRBD2|TRBJ2-1|TRBV19|NA
CASSIAGGPHEQFF
TGTGCCAGTAGTATCGCGGGGGGGCCCCATGAGCAGTTCTTC
>NA|TRBJ1-2|TRBV9|NA
CASSVGTGSDGYTF
TGTGCCAGCAGCGTAGGTACAGGAAGTGATGGCTACACCTTC
>NA|TRBJ2-1|TRBV27|NA
CASSHTTRDEQFF
TGTGCCAGCAGCCACACGACTAGGGATGAGCAGTTCTTC
>NA|TRBJ1-2|TRBV11-3|NA
CASSHQGGYTF
TGTGCCAGCAGCCACCAGGGGGGCTACACCTTC
>NA|TRBJ1-6|TRBV6-6|once
CASNWVMGPLHF
TGTGCCAGCAATTGGGTAATGGGACCCCTCCACTTT
>NA|TRBJ1-2|TRBV6-2/TRBV6-3|NA
CASSQNYGYTF
TGTGCCAGCAGCCAGAACTATGGCTACACCTTC
>NA|TRBJ2-2|TRBV11-2|NA
CASSFGTNTGELFF
TGTGCCAGCAGCTTCGGAACGAACACCGGGGAGCTGTTTTTT
>TRBD1|TRBJ2-6|TRBV10-3|NA
CAISESTGGVSGANVLTF
TGTGCCATCAGTGAGTCGACAGGGGGTGTCTCTGGGGCCAACGTCCTGACTTTC
>NA|TRBJ1-2|TRBV19|NA
CASSKHPAAALYGYTF
TGTGCCAGTAGTAAACACCCTGCCGCCGCTTTATATGGCTACACCTTC
>NA|TRBJ2-2|TRBV9|NA
CASSVAPLKRSTGELFF
TGTGCCAGCAGCGTAGCGCCCTTAAAAAGAAGCACCGGGGAGCTGTTTTTT
>NA|TRBJ2-2|TRBV5-6|NA
CASSTHKSPNTGELFF
TGTGCCAGCAGCACCCACAAGAGCCCGAACACCGGGGAGCTGTTTTTT
>NA|TRBJ1-1|TRBV20-1|NA
CSASKVPEAFF
TGCAGTGCTAGCAAGGTACCCGAAGCTTTCTTT
>TRBD2|TRBJ2-7|TRBV11-2|NA
CASSLLLAGASPYEQYF
TGTGCCAGCAGCTTACTACTAGCGGGGGCCTCTCCCTACGAGCAGTACTTC
>NA|TRBJ2-7|TRBV5-5|NA
CASSWGDRQTGEQYF
TGTGCCAGCAGCTGGGGGGACCGACAGACTGGGGAGCAGTACTTC
>NA|TRBJ1-5|TRBV6-1|NA
CASSENGGNQPQHF
TGTGCCAGCAGTGAAAATGGAGGGAATCAGCCCCAGCATTTT
>NA|TRBJ1-1|TRBV6-5|NA
CASSPLGSTEAFF
TGTGCCAGCAGTCCATTGGGGAGCACTGAAGCTTTCTTT
>TRBD1|TRBJ1-2|TRBV12-3/TRBV12-4|NA
CASSLTGVYGYTF
TGTGCCAGCAGCCTAACAGGGGTCTATGGCTACACCTTC
>NA|TRBJ1-2|TRBV11-2|NA
CASSLNPGNYGYTF
TGTGCCAGCAGCTTAAATCCAGGGAACTATGGCTACACCTTC
>TRBD1|TRBJ2-1|TRBV9|NA
CASSVSQGGQGKFSNYNEQFF
TGTGCCAGCAGCGTCTCTCAGGGGGGACAGGGCAAGTTTTCGAACTACAATGAGCAGTTCTTC
>NA|TRBJ1-1|TRBV6-2/TRBV6-3|NA
CASSTHPFNTEAFF
TGTGCCAGCAGTACACACCCGTTCAACACTGAAGCTTTCTTT
>NA|TRBJ1-1|TRBV12-3/TRBV12-4|NA
CASSGTVNTEAFF
TGTGCCAGCAGTGGCACAGTGAACACTGAAGCTTTCTTT
>NA|TRBJ2-7|TRBV5-1|NA
CASSLERVYEQYF
TGCGCCAGCAGCTTGGAAAGGGTTTACGAGCAGTACTTC